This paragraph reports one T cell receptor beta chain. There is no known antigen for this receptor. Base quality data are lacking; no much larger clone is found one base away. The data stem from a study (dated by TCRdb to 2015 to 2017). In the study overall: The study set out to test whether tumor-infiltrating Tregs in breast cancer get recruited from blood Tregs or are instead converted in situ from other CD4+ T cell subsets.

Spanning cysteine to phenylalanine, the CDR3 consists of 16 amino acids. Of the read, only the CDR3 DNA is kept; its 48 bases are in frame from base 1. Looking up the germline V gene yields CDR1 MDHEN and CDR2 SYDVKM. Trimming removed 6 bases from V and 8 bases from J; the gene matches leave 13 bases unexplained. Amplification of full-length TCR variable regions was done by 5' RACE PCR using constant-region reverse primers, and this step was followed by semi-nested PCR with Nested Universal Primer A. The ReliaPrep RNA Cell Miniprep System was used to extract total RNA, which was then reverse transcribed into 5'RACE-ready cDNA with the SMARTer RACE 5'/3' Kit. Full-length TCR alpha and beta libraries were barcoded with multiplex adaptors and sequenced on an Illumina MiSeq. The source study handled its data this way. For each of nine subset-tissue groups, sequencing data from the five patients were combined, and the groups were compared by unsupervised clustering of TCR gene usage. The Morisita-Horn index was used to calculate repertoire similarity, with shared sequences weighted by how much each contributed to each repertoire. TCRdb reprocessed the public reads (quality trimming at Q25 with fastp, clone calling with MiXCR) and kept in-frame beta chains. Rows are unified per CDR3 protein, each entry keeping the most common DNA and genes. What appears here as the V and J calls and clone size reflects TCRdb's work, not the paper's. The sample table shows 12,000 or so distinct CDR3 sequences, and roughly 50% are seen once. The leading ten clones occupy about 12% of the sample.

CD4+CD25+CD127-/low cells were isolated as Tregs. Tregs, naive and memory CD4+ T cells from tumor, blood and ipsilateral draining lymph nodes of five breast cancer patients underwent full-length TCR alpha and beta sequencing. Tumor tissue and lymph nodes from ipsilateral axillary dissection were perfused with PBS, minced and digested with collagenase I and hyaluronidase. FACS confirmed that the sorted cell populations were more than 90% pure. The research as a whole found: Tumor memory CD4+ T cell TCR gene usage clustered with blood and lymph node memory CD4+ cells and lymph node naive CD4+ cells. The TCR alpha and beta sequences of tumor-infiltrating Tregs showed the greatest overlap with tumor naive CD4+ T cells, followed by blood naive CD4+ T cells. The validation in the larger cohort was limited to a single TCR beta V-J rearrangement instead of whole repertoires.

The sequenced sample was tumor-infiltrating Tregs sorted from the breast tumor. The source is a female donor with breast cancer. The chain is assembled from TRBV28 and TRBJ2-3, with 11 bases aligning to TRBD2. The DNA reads TGTGCCAGCAGCCCTCCCCATAGCGGGAGGGTTGTTACGCAGTATTTT. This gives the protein CASSPPHSGRVVTQYF.